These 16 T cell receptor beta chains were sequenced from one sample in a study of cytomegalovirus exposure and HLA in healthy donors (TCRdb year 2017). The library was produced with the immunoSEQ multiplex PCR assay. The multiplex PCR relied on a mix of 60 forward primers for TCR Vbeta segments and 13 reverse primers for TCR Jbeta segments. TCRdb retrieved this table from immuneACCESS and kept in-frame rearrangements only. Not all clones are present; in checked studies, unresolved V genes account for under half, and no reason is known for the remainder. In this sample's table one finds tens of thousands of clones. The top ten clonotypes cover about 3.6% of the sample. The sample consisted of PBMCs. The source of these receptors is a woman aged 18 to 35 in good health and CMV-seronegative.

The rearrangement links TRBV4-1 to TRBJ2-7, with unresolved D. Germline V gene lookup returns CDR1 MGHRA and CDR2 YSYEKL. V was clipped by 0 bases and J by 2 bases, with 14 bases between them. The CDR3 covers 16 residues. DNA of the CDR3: TGCGCCAGCAGCCAAGAGTTACCCTTACTCGCCTACGAGCAGTACTTC. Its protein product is CASSQELPLLAYEQYF.

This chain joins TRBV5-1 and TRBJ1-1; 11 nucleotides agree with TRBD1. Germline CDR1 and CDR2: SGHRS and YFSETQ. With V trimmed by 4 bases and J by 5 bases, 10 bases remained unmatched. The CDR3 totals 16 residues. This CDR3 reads CASSSTGTGGVTEAFF. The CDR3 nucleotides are TGCGCCAGCAGCAGCACCGGGACAGGGGGTGTAACTGAAGCTTTCTTT. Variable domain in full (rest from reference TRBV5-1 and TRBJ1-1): KAGVTQTPRYLIKTRGQQVTLSCSPISGHRSVSWYQQTPGQGLQFLFEYFSETQRNKGNFPGRFSGRQFSNSRSEMNVSTLELGDSALYLCASSSTGTGGVTEAFFGQGTRLTVV.

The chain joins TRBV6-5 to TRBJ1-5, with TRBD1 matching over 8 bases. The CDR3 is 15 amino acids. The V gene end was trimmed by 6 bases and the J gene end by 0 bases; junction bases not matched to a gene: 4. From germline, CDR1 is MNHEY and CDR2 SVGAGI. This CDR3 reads CASRSTGASNQPQHF. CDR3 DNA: TGTGCCAGCAGATCGACAGGGGCTAGCAATCAGCCCCAGCATTTT.

The CDR3 loop reads CASSLEGRGTHEQYF. The DNA of the CDR3 is TGCGCCAGCAGCTTGGAGGGCAGGGGTACCCACGAGCAGTACTTC. The J gene is TRBJ2-7, the V gene TRBV5-1; D might be TRBD1 (6 bases). From germline, CDR1 is SGHRS and CDR2 YFSETQ. There are 15 residues in the CDR3. Trimming took off 0 bases at V and 5 bases at J, with 15 bases between the two ends.

CDR3 sequence (DNA): TGTGCCTGGGATGCGGGGTATGGCTATGGCTACACCTTC. This codes for CAWDAGYGYGYTF. V gene TRBV30 combines with J gene TRBJ1-2; no firm D call. V dropped 5 bases and J dropped 4 bases, with 14 bases sitting between them. The V gene's germline CDR1 is GTSNPN and CDR2 SVGIG (reference sequence). This CDR3 is built from 13 residues.

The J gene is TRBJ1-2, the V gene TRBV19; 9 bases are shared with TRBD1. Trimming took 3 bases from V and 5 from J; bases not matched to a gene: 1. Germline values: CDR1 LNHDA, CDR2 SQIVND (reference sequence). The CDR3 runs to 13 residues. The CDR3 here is CASSMGQGYGYTF. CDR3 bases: TGTGCCAGTAGTATGGGACAGGGTTATGGCTACACCTTC.

The CDR3 DNA reads as TGTGCCAGCAGCGTAGTAGGAGGGTATGATGAGCAGTTCTTC. As protein: CASSVVGGYDEQFF. The gene calls are TRBV9 and TRBJ2-1, with D maybe TRBD2 (6 bases). Looked up from germline, CDR1 is SGDLS and CDR2 is YYNGEE. This CDR3 comprises 14 residues. The V end was cut by 0 bases, the J end by 8 bases, with 12 bases between.

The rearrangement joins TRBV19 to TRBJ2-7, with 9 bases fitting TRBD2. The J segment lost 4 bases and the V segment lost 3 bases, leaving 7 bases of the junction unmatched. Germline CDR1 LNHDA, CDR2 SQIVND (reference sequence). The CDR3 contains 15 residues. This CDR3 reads CASSIGAGGVYEQYF. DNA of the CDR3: TGTGCCAGTAGTATTGGAGCGGGAGGTGTTTACGAGCAGTACTTC.

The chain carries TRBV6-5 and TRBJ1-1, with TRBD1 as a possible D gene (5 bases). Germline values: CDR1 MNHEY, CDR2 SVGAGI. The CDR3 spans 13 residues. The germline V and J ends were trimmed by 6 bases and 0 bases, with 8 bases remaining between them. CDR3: CASRQGVNTEAFF. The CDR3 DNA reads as TGTGCCAGCAGACAAGGGGTGAACACTGAAGCTTTCTTT.

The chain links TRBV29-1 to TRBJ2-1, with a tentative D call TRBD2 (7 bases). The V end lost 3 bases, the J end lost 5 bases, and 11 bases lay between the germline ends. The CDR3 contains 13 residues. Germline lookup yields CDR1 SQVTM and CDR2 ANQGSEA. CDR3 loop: CSVERGPNNEQFF. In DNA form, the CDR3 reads TGCAGCGTTGAGCGGGGGCCAAACAATGAGCAGTTCTTC.

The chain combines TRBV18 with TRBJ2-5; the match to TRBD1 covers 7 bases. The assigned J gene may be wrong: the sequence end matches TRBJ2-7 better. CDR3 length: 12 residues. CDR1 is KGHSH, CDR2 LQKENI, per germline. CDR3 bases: TGTGCCAGCTCCCAAGACAGGGACGAGCAGTACTTC. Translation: CASSQDRDEQYF.

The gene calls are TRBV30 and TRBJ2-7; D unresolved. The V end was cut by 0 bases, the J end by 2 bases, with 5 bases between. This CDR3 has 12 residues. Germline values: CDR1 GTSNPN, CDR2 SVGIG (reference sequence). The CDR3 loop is CAWSVLPYEQYF. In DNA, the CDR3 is TGTGCCTGGAGTGTACTGCCCTACGAGCAGTACTTC.

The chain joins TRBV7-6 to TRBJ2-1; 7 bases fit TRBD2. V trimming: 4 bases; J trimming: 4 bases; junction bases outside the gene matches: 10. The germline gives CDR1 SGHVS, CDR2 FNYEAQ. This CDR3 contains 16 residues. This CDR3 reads CASSSLWRGWYNEQFF. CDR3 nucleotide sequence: TGTGCCAGCAGCTCCCTCTGGCGGGGGTGGTACAATGAGCAGTTCTTC.

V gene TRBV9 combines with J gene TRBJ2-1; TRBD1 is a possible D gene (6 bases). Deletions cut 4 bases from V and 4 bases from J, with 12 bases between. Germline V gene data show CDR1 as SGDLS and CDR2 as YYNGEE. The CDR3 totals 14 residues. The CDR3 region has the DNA TGTGCCAGCAGCCCCGCAGGACAGTACAATGAGCAGTTCTTC. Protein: CASSPAGQYNEQFF. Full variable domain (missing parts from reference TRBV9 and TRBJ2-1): DSGVTQTPKHLITATGQRVTLRCSPRSGDLSVYWYQQSLDQGLQFLIQYYNGEERAKGNILERFSAQQFPDLHSELNLSSLELGDSALYFCASSPAGQYNEQFFGPGTRLTVL.

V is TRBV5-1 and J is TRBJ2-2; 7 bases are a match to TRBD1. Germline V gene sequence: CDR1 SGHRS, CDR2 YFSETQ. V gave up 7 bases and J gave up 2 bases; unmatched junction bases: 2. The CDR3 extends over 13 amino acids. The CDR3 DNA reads TGCGCCAGCCGGACAGGAAACACCGGGGAGCTGTTTTTT. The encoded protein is CASRTGNTGELFF.

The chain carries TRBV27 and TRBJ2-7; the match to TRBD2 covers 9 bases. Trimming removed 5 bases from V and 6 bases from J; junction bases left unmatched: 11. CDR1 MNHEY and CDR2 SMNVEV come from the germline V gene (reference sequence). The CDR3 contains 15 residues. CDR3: CASSPTSGIEVEQYF. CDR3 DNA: TGTGCCAGCAGTCCGACTAGCGGTATTGAGGTCGAGCAGTACTTC.